This T cell receptor beta chain is from a study of radiation and T cells in renal cell carcinoma. Broader study findings: Pretreatment tumor biopsies were lacking, so baseline clonotypes are unknown. Top tumor clonotypes rose in blood 2 weeks post-radiation, then contracted.

The repertoire was sequenced with immunoSEQ multiplex PCR; TCRdb's copy has only in-frame clones and lacks some. The sample yields around 100,000 clones, 80% to 90% seen once. About this clone itself: Its antigen is undetermined.

Germline loops: CDR1 MDHEN, CDR2 SYDVKM. The CDR3 extends over 14 amino acids. V was shortened by 3 bases and J by 0 bases, with 8 bases between the two germline ends. The time point here: blood 4 weeks post-SBRT, at nephrectomy. Documented treatment: 15 Gy SBRT to primary tumor, nephrectomy 4 weeks later. Nephrectomy followed 15 Gy stereotactic body radiation by 4 weeks. Blood was sampled at baseline, 2 weeks and 4 weeks after SBRT. This material consisted of blood, taken from a patient whose treatment included radiotherapy and nephrectomy. The rearrangement joins TRBV28 to TRBJ1-2, with unresolved D. This TCR derives from a man aged 60-69 years with renal cell carcinoma. The CDR3 region has the DNA TGTGCCAGCAGTTTTTGGGGTACTAACTATGGCTACACCTTC. Translating it yields CASSFWGTNYGYTF.